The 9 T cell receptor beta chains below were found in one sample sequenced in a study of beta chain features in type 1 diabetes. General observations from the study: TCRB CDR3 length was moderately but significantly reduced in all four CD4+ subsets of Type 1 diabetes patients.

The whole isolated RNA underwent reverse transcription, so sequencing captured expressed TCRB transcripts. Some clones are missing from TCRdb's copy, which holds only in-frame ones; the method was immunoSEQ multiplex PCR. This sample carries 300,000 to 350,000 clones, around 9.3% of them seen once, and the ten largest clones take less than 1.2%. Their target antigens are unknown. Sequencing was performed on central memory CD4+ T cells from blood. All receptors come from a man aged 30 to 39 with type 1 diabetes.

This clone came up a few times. The CDR3 reads CSARDDYGYTF. Written as DNA, the CDR3 is TGCAGTGCTAGAGATGACTATGGCTACACCTTC. This chain uses TRBV20-1 with TRBJ1-2; D is undetermined. The V end was cut by 0 bases, the J end by 3 bases, with 2 bases between. CDR1 DFQATT and CDR2 SNEGSKA come from the germline V gene (reference sequence). The CDR3 runs 11 residues.

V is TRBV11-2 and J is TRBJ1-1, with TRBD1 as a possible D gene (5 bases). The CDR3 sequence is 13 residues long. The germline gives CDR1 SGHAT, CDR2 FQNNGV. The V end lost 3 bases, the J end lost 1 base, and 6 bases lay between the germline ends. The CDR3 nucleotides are TGTGCCAGCAGCTTCACAGGGAACACTGAAGCTTTCTTT. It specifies CASSFTGNTEAFF.

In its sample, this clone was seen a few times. CDR3 DNA sequence: TGTGCCAGCAGCTTAGTCCTAGGGACAGTCGTCACCGGGGAGCTGTTTTTT. It yields the protein CASSLVLGTVVTGELFF. The chain is built from TRBV7-2 and TRBJ2-2; 7 bases align to TRBD1. The CDR3 consists of 17 residues. Per the germline V gene, CDR1 is SGHTA and CDR2 is FQGNSA. J was trimmed by 4 bases and V by 1 base; bases with no gene match: 9.

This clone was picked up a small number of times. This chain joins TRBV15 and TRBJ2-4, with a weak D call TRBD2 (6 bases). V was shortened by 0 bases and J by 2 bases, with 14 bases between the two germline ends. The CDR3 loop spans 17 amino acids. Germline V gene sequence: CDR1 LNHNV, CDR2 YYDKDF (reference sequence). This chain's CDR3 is CATSRDGGVSTKNIQYF. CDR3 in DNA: TGTGCCACCAGCAGAGATGGAGGGGTATCGACCAAAAACATTCAGTACTTC.

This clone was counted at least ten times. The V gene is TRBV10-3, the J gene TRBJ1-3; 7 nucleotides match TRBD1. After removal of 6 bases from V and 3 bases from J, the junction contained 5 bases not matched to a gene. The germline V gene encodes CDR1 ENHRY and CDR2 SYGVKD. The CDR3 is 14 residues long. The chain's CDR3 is CAISIQGFGNTIYF. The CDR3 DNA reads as TGTGCCATCAGCATACAGGGGTTTGGAAACACCATATATTTT.

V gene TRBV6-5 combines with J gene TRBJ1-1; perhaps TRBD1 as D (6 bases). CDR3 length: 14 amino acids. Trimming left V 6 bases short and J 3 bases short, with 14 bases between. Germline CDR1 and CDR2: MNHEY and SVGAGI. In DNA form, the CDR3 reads TGTGCCAGCAGGAACAGGGACGGGTACACTGAAGCTTTCTTT. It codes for CASRNRDGYTEAFF.

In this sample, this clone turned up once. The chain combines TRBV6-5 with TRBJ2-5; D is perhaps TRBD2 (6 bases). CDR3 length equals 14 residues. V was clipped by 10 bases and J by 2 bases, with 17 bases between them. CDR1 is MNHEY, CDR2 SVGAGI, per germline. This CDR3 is CATIQAGRQETQYF. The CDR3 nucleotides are TGTGCCACCATCCAGGCGGGGAGACAAGAGACCCAGTACTTC.

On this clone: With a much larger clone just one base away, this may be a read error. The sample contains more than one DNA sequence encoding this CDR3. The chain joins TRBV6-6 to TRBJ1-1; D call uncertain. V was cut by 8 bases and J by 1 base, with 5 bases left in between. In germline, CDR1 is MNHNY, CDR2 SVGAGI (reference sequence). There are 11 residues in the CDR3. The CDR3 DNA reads TGTGCCAGCCGGGGGAACACTGAAGCTTTCTTT. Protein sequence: CASRGNTEAFF.

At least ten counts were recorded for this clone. CDR3 nucleotide sequence: TGTGCCAGCACCCCCCCGAGGGGTAAGACCGGGGAGCTGTTTTTT. Its protein product is CASTPPRGKTGELFF. V usage is TRBV2 and J usage is TRBJ2-2; D tentatively reads TRBD1 or TRBD2 (5 bases each). The CDR3 is 15 amino acids. CDR1 SNHLY and CDR2 FYNNEI come from the germline V gene. With 7 bases removed from V and 5 bases from J, the gap between germline ends came to 17 bases.